Following are 26 T cell receptor beta chains from one sample sequenced in a study of early T cells in non-severe SARS-CoV-2 infection. Each CDR3 protein is one row after TCRdb ran MiXCR on the 5' RACE reads. The table has 25,000 to 40,000 distinct CDR3 sequences, under 6% seen once. Input material: whole blood. Receptors were obtained from an adult who was a healthcare worker with PCR-confirmed SARS-CoV-2 infection or an uninfected control (not recorded which).

This chain links TRBV28 with TRBJ1-2, with 7 bases that match TRBD1. The junction had 10 bases not matched to a gene; V was cut back by 5 bases and J by 4 bases. Germline V lookup: CDR1 MDHEN, CDR2 SYDVKM. The CDR3 runs to 15 residues. The CDR3 bases are TGTGCCAGCAGTCGTCCGACGGGACAGTTCTATGGCTACACCTTC. Translating gives CASSRPTGQFYGYTF.

This clonotype was counted ten times or more. The rearrangement joins TRBV20-1 to TRBJ1-6; unclear D gene. The germline V gene encodes CDR1 DFQATT and CDR2 SNEGSKA (reference sequence). The CDR3 runs 15 residues. V lost 2 bases, J lost 0 bases, and 8 bases lay in between. In DNA form, the CDR3 reads TGCAGTGCTAGATCGGAGAGCTCCTATAATTCACCCCTCCACTTT. It codes for CSARSESSYNSPLHF.

The sample holds a few counts of this clonotype. V usage is TRBV19 and J usage is TRBJ1-2; D remains unclear. V lost 4 bases and J lost 7, with 16 bases in between. Germline-derived CDR1 and CDR2 are LNHDA and SQIVND (reference sequence). This CDR3 contains 14 residues. CDR3 loop: CASSRTQETGGYTF. DNA for the CDR3: TGTGCCAGTAGTAGGACCCAGGAAACGGGTGGCTACACCTTC.

This clonotype was recorded at least ten times. The rearrangement uses TRBV3-1 and TRBJ1-5; 8 nucleotides match TRBD1. Trimming removed 2 bases from V and 3 bases from J; junction bases left unmatched: 9. From germline, CDR1 is LGHDT and CDR2 YNNKEL (reference sequence). The CDR3 covers 17 residues. The CDR3 DNA is TGTGCCAGCAGCCAACGTGATCCGGGACAGGACAATCAGCCCCAGCATTTT. As protein: CASSQRDPGQDNQPQHF.

In its sample, this clonotype was seen once. V is TRBV5-5 and J is TRBJ2-7; possibly TRBD1 or TRBD2 for D (5 bases each). Germline V CDR1 and CDR2: SGHKS, YYEKEE (reference sequence). V lost 5 bases to trimming and J lost 2 bases, with 17 bases between them. CDR3 size: 15 residues. Here the CDR3 DNA reads TGTGCCAGCAGTAACCCGGGGACCCTGGCCTACGAGCAGTACTTC. Translated: CASSNPGTLAYEQYF.

This chain uses TRBV6-1 with TRBJ1-5; no clear D. This CDR3 has 15 residues. Germline loops: CDR1 MNHNS, CDR2 SASEGT. Trimming shortened V by 2 bases and J by 3 bases, and 11 bases separated the two germline ends. CDR3 loop: CASSEPGIDNQPQHF. The CDR3 DNA reads TGTGCCAGCAGTGAACCGGGAATAGACAATCAGCCCCAGCATTTT.

This clonotype was observed many times. V usage is TRBV12-3 or TRBV12-4 and J usage is TRBJ2-5; no clear D. V lost 8 bases and J 2 bases, leaving 15 bases between the germline ends. The CDR3 runs 14 residues. The CDR3 nucleotides are TGTGCCAGCTCAACGCCCGGGCGACAAGAGACCCAGTACTTC. This translates into CASSTPGRQETQYF.

V usage is TRBV2 and J usage is TRBJ2-1; 7 nucleotides agree with TRBD1. V gave up 4 bases and J gave up 9 bases; unmatched junction bases: 6. The CDR3 covers 13 residues. The germline gives CDR1 SNHLY, CDR2 FYNNEI. CDR3 DNA: TGTGCCAGCAGTGGACAGGGACGGAGTGAGCAGTTCTTC. Translating it yields CASSGQGRSEQFF.

This clonotype came up a few times. This chain joins TRBV7-2 and TRBJ1-5; D perhaps matches TRBD1 (5 bases). This CDR3 has 14 amino acids. The V gene lost 5 bases and the J gene lost 7 bases, with 15 bases spanning the gap. Germline CDR1 is SGHTA and CDR2 is FQGNSA. The CDR3 loop is CASSPMGRGQPQHF. The CDR3 DNA sequence: TGTGCCAGCAGCCCCATGGGACGCGGGCAGCCCCAGCATTTT.

This clonotype was seen at least ten times. The CDR3 nucleotides read TGTGCCAGCTCACCTATCAGGGATACTGAAGCTTTCTTT. This codes for CASSPIRDTEAFF. J is TRBJ1-1 and V is TRBV18; the D gene is possibly TRBD1 (5 bases). V lost 3 bases to trimming and J lost 5 bases, with 10 bases between them. Per the germline V gene, CDR1 is KGHSH and CDR2 is LQKENI. The CDR3 length is 13 residues.

This clonotype has ten or more counts. This rearrangement joins TRBV7-9 to TRBJ2-5, with 7 bases aligning to TRBD1. The CDR3 is 15 amino acids. The germline gives CDR1 SEHNR, CDR2 FQNEAQ (reference sequence). V was pared by 0 bases and J by 6 bases, with 7 bases of the junction left unmatched. The CDR3 region is CASSLATGVRKTQYF. The CDR3 DNA follows: TGTGCCAGCAGCTTAGCCACAGGGGTTCGAAAGACCCAGTACTTC.

Many counts were recorded for this clonotype. DNA of the CDR3: TGTGCCAGCAGCCCACTTAGCGTAAACACCGGGGAGCTGTTTTTT. Its protein product is CASSPLSVNTGELFF. This chain joins TRBV7-9 and TRBJ2-2, with D maybe TRBD2 (5 bases). V was pared by 5 bases and J by 2 bases, with 12 bases between. Germline V gene data show CDR1 as SEHNR and CDR2 as FQNEAQ (reference sequence). The CDR3 has 15 amino acids.

This clonotype was found a few times. The chain joins TRBV29-1 to TRBJ2-5, with D perhaps matching TRBD1 (6 bases). The CDR3 length is 13 residues. V shed 6 bases and J shed 2 bases, with 13 bases lying between them. Germline CDR1 SQVTM, CDR2 ANQGSEA. CDR3 amino acids: CSVVQGPQETQYF. The CDR3 DNA sequence: TGCAGCGTCGTACAGGGCCCTCAAGAGACCCAGTACTTC.

This chain uses TRBV9 with TRBJ2-3, with 8 bases that match TRBD1. V was pared by 4 bases and J by 10 bases, with 8 bases of the junction left unmatched. Germline-derived CDR1 and CDR2 are SGDLS and YYNGEE. The CDR3 contains 13 residues. The CDR3 bases are TGTGCCAGCAGCCCCTCGCTGACAGGGGCGCAGTATTTT. This translates into CASSPSLTGAQYF.

This clonotype was detected only a few times. This chain connects TRBV6-1 to TRBJ2-1; TRBD2 agrees at 9 bases. In germline, CDR1 is MNHNS, CDR2 SASEGT. After removal of 7 bases from V and 10 bases from J, the junction contained 17 bases not matched to a gene. CDR3 length equals 16 residues. For the CDR3, the DNA is TGTGCCAGCACCCATTACTGGGTAGCGGGAGCGGAAGAGCAGTTCTTC. Its translation: CASTHYWVAGAEEQFF.

This chain connects TRBV20-1 to TRBJ2-4; D is ambiguous. Germline CDR1 and CDR2: DFQATT and SNEGSKA (reference sequence). The CDR3 covers 14 residues. Trimming left V 6 bases short and J 7 bases short, with 19 bases between. This CDR3 reads CSALSGVSLNIQYF. CDR3 bases: TGCAGTGCCTTAAGTGGCGTAAGCCTGAACATTCAGTACTTC.

The chain has TRBV7-9 and TRBJ2-1; TRBD1 aligns across 8 bases. In germline, CDR1 is SEHNR, CDR2 FQNEAQ (reference sequence). Losses at the gene ends were 2 bases for V and 3 bases for J; bases not matched to a gene: 3. The CDR3 runs 15 residues. The DNA for the CDR3 is TGTGCCAGCAGCTTACAGGGGGCGAGCTACAATGAGCAGTTCTTC. Its translation is CASSLQGASYNEQFF.

This clonotype has ten or more counts. This chain connects TRBV27 to TRBJ1-1; D unresolved. V was cut by 1 base and J by 10 bases, with 19 bases left in between. The CDR3 has 15 residues. CDR1 is MNHEY and CDR2 is SMNVEV in the germline V gene (reference sequence). The CDR3 DNA reads as TGTGCCAGCAGTTTATGGAGTGGCGATCGGGCCCGAGCTTTCTTT. It specifies CASSLWSGDRARAFF.

This clonotype was counted a few times. The chain carries TRBV5-4 and TRBJ1-1, with a tentative D call TRBD1 (5 bases). Germline V gene data show CDR1 as SGHNT and CDR2 as YYREEE (reference sequence). CDR3 length: 11 residues. Deletions cut 3 bases from V and 7 bases from J, with 7 bases between. This chain's CDR3 is CASSWGLEAFF. CDR3 coding DNA: TGTGCCAGCAGCTGGGGCCTTGAAGCTTTCTTT.

The CDR3 DNA reads as TGTGCCAGCAGCTTGACTAGCGGGACCACCGGGACCCAGTACTTC. It codes for CASSLTSGTTGTQYF. This chain uses TRBV7-9 with TRBJ2-5; the match to TRBD2 covers 11 bases. With 3 bases clipped from V and 7 bases from J, the junction kept 7 bases outside the gene matches. The CDR3 is 15 residues long. Germline CDR1 reads SEHNR; CDR2 reads FQNEAQ (reference sequence). Using reference TRBV7-9 and TRBJ2-5 for the parts outside the CDR3, the full variable domain is DTGVSQNPRHKITKRGQNVTFRCDPISEHNRLYWYRQTLGQGPEFLTYFQNEAQLEKSRLLSDRFSAERPKGSFSTLEIQRTEQGDSAMYLCASSLTSGTTGTQYFGPGTRLLVL.

V is TRBV11-2 and J is TRBJ2-7; D is unclear. The CDR3 loop spans 11 amino acids. Germline CDR1 reads SGHAT; CDR2 reads FQNNGV. Deletions cut 4 bases from V and 3 bases from J, with 4 bases between. The CDR3 region is CASSSDYEQYF. In nucleotides, the CDR3 is TGTGCCAGCAGCTCCGACTACGAGCAGTACTTC. The variable domain in full, with the rest retrieved from reference TRBV11-2 and TRBJ2-7, is EAGVAQSPRYKIIEKRQSVAFWCNPISGHATLYWYQQILGQGPKLLIQFQNNGVVDDSQLPKDRFSAERLKGVDSTLKIQPAKLEDSAVYLCASSSDYEQYFGPGTRLTVT.

A few counts support this clonotype. The V call is TRBV6-2 or TRBV6-3, the J call TRBJ1-1, with D uncertain. V was shortened by 6 bases and J by 7 bases, with 9 bases between the two germline ends. Germline CDR1 and CDR2: MNHEY and SVGEGT. The CDR3 consists of 11 residues. CDR3 loop: CASRQYGEAFF. For the CDR3, the DNA is TGTGCCAGCAGGCAATATGGTGAAGCTTTCTTT.

This clonotype was recorded a few times. J is TRBJ1-2 and V is TRBV29-1; TRBD1 agrees at 7 bases. J was trimmed by 1 base and V by 6 bases; bases with no gene match: 5. From germline, CDR1 is SQVTM and CDR2 ANQGSEA. The CDR3 runs 13 residues. The CDR3 region is CSVGQQVNYGYTF. In DNA form, the CDR3 reads TGCAGCGTGGGACAGCAGGTTAACTATGGCTACACCTTC.

For the CDR3, the DNA is TGTGCCAGCAGCTCATTGAATTCACCCCTCCACTTT. Protein: CASSSLNSPLHF. This sequence joins TRBV11-3 and TRBJ1-6, with unresolved D. The CDR3 has 12 residues. Germline V gene sequence: CDR1 SGHNT, CDR2 YENEEA. Trimming took 4 bases from V and 7 from J, leaving 5 bases between them.

This clonotype was seen ten or more times. V usage is TRBV3-1 and J usage is TRBJ2-5, with TRBD2 matching 7 bases. Germline loops: CDR1 LGHDT, CDR2 YNNKEL (reference sequence). This CDR3 has 14 residues. Trimming at V came to 8 bases and at J to 1 base, leaving 7 bases not matched to a gene. The CDR3 protein is CASGAGMIQETQYF. CDR3 bases: TGTGCCAGCGGAGCGGGGATGATCCAAGAGACCCAGTACTTC.

This clonotype was found a few times. The chain links TRBV5-4 to TRBJ2-2; D is possibly TRBD2 (6 bases). Germline V gene sequence: CDR1 SGHNT, CDR2 YYREEE (reference sequence). The CDR3 length is 15 residues. Trimming pared 3 bases from V and 7 bases from J, leaving 16 bases between. The CDR3 region is CASSSGDSPGGELFF. The CDR3 DNA follows: TGTGCCAGCAGCTCCGGGGACTCGCCGGGCGGGGAGCTGTTTTTT. The variable domain in full, completed from reference TRBV5-4 and TRBJ2-2, reads ETGVTQSPTHLIKTRGQQVTLRCSSQSGHNTVSWYQQALGQGPQFIFQYYREEENGRGNFPPRFSGLQFPNYSSELNVNALELDDSALYLCASSSGDSPGGELFFGEGSRLTVL.